What follows are 3 T cell receptor beta chains derived from one specimen sequenced in a study of CD8 T cells in Susac syndrome. RNA, at roughly 0.5 to 1 ug, was reverse transcribed with random hexamers. MiXCR, applied by TCRdb to the immunoSEQ multiplex PCR reads, yields one record per CDR3 protein. Found here are hundreds of thousands of distinct CDR3 sequences, about 95% of them singletons; the top ten hold 0.15%. The sequenced material came from CD4+ T cells from PBMCs. The origin of the receptors is a human donor with Susac syndrome.

This clonotype was detected a few times. At one boundary the junction diverges from the germline segment, which might be a read error. This chain links TRBV6-5 with TRBJ2-1; D gene uncertain. The length of the CDR3 is 11 residues. Germline V gene data show CDR1 as MNHEY and CDR2 as SVGAGI. DNA of the CDR3: TGTGCCAGCAGCTCCCACAATGAGCAGTTCTTC. Protein product: CASSSHNEQFF.

The chain joins TRBV20-1 to TRBJ2-7, with D perhaps TRBD1 (5 bases). The CDR3 runs to 14 residues. Deletions cut 6 bases from V and 4 bases from J, with 19 bases between. Germline-derived CDR1 and CDR2 are DFQATT and SNEGSKA (reference sequence). CDR3: CSAYSTDSGYEQYF. For the CDR3, the DNA is TGCAGTGCGTATTCGACAGATAGTGGATACGAGCAGTACTTC.

The gene calls are TRBV12-3 or TRBV12-4 and TRBJ2-3; D unclear. V gave up 3 bases and J gave up 4 bases, with 8 bases separating them. This CDR3 comprises 13 residues. The CDR3 sequence: CASSFRVADTQYF. DNA of the CDR3: TGTGCCAGCAGTTTTCGGGTCGCAGATACGCAGTATTTT.